This entry is about one T cell receptor beta chain. Antigen: not known. The record originates from a study of PD-1 blockade in classical Hodgkin lymphoma. Whole-study results and caveats: Reports indicated that newly diagnosed patients had lower baseline TCR diversity than healthy donors did. Compared with baseline, CD4+ but not CD8+ TCR diversity had risen significantly by C4D1.

Per the germline V gene, CDR1 is MNHNS and CDR2 is SASEGT. The CDR3 is 12 amino acids. V was clipped by 7 bases and J by 1 base, with 7 bases between them. Sequencing was performed with immunoSEQ multiplex PCR; in TCRdb, only in-frame clones are kept and a portion is missing. The sample yields tens of thousands of clones, 83% seen once. Time point: cycle 4 day 1 (C4D1), after around six weeks of nivolumab. Autologous stem cell transplantation was followed by relapse in every patient, and brentuximab vedotin exposure varied. Classifying best responses yielded complete response, partial response or progressive disease.

V gene TRBV6-1 combines with J gene TRBJ1-1; D gene unclear. The clonotype was recovered from a human donor with classical Hodgkin lymphoma. The starting material was peripheral blood mononuclear cells (PBMCs), obtained before the fourth cycle of nivolumab. In DNA form, the CDR3 reads TGTGCCAGCAATCAGCCGAACACTGAAGCTTTCTTT. It encodes CASNQPNTEAFF.